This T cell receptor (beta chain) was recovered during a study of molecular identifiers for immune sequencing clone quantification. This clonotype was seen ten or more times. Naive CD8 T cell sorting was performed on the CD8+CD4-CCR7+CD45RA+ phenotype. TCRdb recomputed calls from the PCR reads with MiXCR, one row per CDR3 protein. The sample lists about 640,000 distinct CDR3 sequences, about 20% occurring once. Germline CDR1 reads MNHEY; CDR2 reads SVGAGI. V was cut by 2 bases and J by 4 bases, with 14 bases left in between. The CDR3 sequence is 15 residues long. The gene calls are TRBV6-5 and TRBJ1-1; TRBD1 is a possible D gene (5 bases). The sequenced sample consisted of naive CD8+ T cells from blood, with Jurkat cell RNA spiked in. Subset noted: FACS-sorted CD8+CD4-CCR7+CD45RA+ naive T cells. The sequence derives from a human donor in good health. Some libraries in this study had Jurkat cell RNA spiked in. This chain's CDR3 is CASSYLPGRGTEAFF. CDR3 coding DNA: TGTGCCAGCAGTTACCTACCGGGACGGGGCACTGAAGCTTTCTTT.